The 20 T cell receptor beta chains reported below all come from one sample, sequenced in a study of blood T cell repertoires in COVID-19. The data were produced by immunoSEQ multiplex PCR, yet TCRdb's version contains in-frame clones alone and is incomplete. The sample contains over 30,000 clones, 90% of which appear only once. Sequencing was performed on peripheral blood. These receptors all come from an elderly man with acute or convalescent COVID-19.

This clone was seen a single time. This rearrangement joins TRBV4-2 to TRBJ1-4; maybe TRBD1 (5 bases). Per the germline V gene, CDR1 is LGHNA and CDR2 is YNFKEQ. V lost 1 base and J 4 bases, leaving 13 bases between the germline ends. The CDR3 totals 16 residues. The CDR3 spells CASSQGWGDGNEKLFF. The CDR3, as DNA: TGTGCCAGCAGCCAAGGGTGGGGGGATGGTAATGAAAAACTGTTTTTT.

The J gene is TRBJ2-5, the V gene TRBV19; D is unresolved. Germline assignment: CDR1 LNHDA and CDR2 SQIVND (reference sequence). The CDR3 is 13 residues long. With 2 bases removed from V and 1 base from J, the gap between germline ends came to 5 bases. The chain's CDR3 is CASSILAQETQYF. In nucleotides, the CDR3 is TGTGCCAGTAGTATACTGGCCCAAGAGACCCAGTACTTC.

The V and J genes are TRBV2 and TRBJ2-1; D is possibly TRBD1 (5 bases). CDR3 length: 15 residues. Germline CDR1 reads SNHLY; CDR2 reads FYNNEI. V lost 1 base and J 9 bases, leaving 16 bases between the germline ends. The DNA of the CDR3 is TGTGCCAGCAGTGAAGAGGCGGTAAGGGGTAGTGAGCAGTTCTTC. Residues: CASSEEAVRGSEQFF.

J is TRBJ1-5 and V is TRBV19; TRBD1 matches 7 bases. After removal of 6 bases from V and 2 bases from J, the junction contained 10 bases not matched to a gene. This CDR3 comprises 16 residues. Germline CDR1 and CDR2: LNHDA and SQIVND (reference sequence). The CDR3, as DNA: TGTGCCAGTAGCCCGACAGGGCTCACGGGCAATCAGCCCCAGCATTTT. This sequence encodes CASSPTGLTGNQPQHF.

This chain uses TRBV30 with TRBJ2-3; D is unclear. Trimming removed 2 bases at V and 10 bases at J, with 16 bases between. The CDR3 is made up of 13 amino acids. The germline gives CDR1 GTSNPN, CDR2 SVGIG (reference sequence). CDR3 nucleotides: TGTGCCTGGAGTAAATTCGGTGAAGCTGCGCAGTATTTT. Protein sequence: CAWSKFGEAAQYF.

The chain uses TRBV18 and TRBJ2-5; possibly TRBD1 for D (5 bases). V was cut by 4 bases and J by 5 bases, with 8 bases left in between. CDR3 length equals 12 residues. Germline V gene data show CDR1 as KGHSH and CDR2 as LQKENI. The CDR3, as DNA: TGTGCCAGCTCACTTCCAGGGGAGACCCAGTACTTC. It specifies CASSLPGETQYF.

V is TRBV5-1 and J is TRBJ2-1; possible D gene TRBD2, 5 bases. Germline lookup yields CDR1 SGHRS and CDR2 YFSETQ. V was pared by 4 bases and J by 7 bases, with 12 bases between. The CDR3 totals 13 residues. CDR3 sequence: CASSHPRGNEQFF. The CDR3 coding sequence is TGCGCCAGCAGCCACCCGCGAGGGAATGAGCAGTTCTTC.

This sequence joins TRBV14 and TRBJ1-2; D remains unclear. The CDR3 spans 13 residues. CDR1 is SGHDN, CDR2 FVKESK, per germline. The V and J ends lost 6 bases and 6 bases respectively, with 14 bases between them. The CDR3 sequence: CASRPPVGNGYTF. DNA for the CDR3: TGTGCCAGCAGGCCCCCGGTCGGGAATGGCTACACCTTC. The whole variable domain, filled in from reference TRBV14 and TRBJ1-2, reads EAGVTQFPSHSVIEKGQTVTLRCDPISGHDNLYWYRRVMGKEIKFLLHFVKESKQDESGMPNNRFLAERTGGTYSTLKVQPAELEDSGVYFCASRPPVGNGYTFGSGTRLTVV.

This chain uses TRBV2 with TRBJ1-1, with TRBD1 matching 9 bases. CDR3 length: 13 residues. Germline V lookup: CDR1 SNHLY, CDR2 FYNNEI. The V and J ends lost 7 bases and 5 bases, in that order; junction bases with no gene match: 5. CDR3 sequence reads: CASKGDRATEAFF. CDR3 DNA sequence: TGTGCCAGCAAAGGGGACAGGGCGACTGAAGCTTTCTTT.

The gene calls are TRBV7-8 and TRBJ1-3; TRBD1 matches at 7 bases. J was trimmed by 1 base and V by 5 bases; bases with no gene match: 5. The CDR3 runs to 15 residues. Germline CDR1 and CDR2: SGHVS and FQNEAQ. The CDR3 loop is CASSPGTDSGNTIYF. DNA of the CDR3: TGTGCCAGCAGCCCCGGGACAGATTCTGGAAACACCATATATTTT.

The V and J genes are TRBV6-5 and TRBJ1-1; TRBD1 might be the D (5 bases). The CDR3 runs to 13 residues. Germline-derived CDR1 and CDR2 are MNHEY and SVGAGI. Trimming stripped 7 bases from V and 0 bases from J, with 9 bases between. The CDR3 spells CASIGHLNTEAFF. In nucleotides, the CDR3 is TGTGCCAGCATAGGACACCTGAACACTGAAGCTTTCTTT.

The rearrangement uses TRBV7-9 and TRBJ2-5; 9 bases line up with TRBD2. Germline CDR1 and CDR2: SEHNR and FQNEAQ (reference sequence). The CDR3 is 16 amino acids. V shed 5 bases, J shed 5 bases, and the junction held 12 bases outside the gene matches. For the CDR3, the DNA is TGTGCCAGCAGCCGGGCCTCAGCGGGGGGCCGGGAGACCCAGTACTTC. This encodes CASSRASAGGRETQYF.

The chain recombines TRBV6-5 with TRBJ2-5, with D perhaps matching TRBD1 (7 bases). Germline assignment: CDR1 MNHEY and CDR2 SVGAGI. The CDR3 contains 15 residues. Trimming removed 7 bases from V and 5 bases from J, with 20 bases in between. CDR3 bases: TGTGCCAGCACCCTGGGGCAGGGGGGTTCGGAGACCCAGTACTTC. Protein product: CASTLGQGGSETQYF.

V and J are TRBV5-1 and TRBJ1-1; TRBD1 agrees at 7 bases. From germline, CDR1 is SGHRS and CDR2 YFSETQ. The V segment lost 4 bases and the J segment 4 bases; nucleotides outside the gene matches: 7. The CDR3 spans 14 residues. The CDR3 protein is CASSRGTVGTEAFF. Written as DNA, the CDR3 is TGCGCCAGCAGCAGGGGGACAGTAGGCACTGAAGCTTTCTTT.

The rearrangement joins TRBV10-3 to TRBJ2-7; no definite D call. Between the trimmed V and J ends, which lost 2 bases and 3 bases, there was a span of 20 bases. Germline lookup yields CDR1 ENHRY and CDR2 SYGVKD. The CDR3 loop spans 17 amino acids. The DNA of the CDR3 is TGTGCCATCAGTGAGAGAAAGATGACCGCGTCGGGCTACGAGCAGTACTTC. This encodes CAISERKMTASGYEQYF.

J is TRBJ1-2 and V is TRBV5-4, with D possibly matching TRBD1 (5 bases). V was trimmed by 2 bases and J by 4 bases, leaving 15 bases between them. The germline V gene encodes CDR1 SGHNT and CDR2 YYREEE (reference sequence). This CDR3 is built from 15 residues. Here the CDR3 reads CASSLGDAGIYGYTF. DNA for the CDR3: TGTGCCAGCAGCTTAGGCGACGCAGGGATCTATGGCTACACCTTC.

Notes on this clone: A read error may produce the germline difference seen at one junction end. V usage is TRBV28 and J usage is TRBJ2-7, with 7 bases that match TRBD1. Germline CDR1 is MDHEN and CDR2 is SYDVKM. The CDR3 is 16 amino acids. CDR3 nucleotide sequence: TGTGCCAGCCTACGACAGGGTTACCCAAACTACTACAAGCAGTACTTC. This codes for CASLRQGYPNYYKQYF.

This CDR3 is CASSPGTGTSGTDTQYF. In DNA, the CDR3 is TGTGCCAGCTCACCAGGAACCGGGACTAGCGGCACAGATACGCAGTATTTT. The V and J genes are TRBV18 and TRBJ2-3; 10 bases fit TRBD2. The CDR3 extends over 17 amino acids. Per germline, CDR1 KGHSH and CDR2 LQKENI. V lost 2 bases to trimming and J lost 1 base; unmatched junction nucleotides: 6.

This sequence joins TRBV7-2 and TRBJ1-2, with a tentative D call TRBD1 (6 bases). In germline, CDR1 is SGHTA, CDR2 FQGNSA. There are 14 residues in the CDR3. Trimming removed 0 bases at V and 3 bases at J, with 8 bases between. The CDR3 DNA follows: TGTGCCAGCAGCTTAGCCACAGGGTACTATGGCTACACCTTC. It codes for CASSLATGYYGYTF.

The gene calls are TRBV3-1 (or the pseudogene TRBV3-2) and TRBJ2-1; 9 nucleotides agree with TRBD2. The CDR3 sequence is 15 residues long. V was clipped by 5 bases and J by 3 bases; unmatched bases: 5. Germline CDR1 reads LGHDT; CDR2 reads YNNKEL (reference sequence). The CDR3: CASSTTSGLYNEQFF. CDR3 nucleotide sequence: TGTGCCAGCAGCACTACTAGCGGGCTCTACAATGAGCAGTTCTTC.